This T cell receptor (beta chain) derives from a study of blood T cell repertoires in COVID-19. Turning to the study itself: Samples of COVID-19 (acute and convalescent) were obtained from the United States, Italy and Spain. PBMCs, B-cell-depleted T cells, or T cells provided the cDNA or gDNA that made up the material.

Only a few counts were recorded for this clone. The V gene lost 6 bases and the J gene lost 4 bases, with 15 bases spanning the gap. Germline V gene lookup returns CDR1 MNHEY and CDR2 SVGAGI. CDR3 length equals 14 residues. How the authors handled the data: Researchers report that nucleated cell counts were estimated from reference gene primer amplification. Clones were read by immunoSEQ multiplex PCR, and TCRdb kept only the in-frame ones, dropping some. V and J calls and clone size are as listed in that table; D and trimming were resolved from the DNA. The sample has over 300,000 clones, about 89% seen once.

The chain is built from TRBV6-5 and TRBJ1-2; possible D gene TRBD1, 5 bases. The sample consisted of peripheral blood. The clonotype was recovered from a man in his forties with acute or convalescent COVID-19. The CDR3 DNA is TGTGCCAGCAGGATAAGACAGAATTCCTATGGCTACACCTTC. As protein: CASRIRQNSYGYTF.